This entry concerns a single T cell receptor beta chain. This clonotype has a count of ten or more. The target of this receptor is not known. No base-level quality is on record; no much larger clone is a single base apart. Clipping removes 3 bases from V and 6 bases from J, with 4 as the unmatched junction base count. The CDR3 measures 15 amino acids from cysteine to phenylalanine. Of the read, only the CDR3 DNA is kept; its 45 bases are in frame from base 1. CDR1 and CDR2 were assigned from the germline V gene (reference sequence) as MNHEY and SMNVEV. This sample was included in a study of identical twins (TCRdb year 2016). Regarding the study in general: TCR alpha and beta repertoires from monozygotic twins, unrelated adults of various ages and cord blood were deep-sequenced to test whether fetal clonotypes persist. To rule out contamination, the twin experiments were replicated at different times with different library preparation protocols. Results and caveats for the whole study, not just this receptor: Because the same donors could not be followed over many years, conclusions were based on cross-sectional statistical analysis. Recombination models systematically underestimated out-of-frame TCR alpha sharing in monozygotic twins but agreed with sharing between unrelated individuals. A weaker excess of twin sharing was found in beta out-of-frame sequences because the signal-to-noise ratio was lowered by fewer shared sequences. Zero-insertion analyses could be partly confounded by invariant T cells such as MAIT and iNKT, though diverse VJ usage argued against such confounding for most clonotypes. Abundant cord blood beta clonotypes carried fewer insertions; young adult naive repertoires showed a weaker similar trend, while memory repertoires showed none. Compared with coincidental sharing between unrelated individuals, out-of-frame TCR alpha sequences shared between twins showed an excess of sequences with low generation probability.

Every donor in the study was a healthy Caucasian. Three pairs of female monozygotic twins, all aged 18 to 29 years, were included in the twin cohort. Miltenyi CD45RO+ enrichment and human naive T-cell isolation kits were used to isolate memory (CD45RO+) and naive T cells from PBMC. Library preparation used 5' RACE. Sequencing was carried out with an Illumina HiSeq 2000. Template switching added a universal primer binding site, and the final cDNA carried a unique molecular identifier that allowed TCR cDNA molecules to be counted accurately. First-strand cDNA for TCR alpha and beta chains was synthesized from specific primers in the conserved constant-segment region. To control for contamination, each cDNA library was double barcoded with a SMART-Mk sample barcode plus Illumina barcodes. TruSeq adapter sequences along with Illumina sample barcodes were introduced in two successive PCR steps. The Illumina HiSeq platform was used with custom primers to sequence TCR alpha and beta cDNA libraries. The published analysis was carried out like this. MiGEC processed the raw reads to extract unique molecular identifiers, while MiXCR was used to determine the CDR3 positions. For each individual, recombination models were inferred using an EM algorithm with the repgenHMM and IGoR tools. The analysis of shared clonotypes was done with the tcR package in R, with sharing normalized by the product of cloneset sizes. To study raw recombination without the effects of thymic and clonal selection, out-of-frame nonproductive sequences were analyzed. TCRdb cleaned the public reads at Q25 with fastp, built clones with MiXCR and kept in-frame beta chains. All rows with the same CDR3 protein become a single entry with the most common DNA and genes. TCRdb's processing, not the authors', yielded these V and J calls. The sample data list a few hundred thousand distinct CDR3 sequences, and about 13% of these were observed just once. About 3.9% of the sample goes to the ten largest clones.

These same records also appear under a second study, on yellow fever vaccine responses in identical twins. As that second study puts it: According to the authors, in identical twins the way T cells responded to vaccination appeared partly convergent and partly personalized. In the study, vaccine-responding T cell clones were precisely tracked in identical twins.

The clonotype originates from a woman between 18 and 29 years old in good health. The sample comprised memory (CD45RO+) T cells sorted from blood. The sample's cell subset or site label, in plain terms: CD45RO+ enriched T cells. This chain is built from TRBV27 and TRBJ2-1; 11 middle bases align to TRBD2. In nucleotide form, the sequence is TGTGCCAGCAGTTTCGCGGGACTAGCGGCCAATGAGCAGTTCTTC. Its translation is CASSFAGLAANEQFF.